Following are 15 T cell receptor beta chains from one sample sequenced in a study of naive and memory T cell subsets. The SP2 primer and nested alpha and beta constant region primers amplified ligated cDNA in four rounds. TCRdb called the 5' RACE reads again in MiXCR, with one record for every CDR3 protein. The table lists over 45,000 distinct CDR3 sequences, roughly 7.5% of them singletons. An oligonucleotide containing a UMI was ligated to the 3' end of TCR cDNA. The receptors derive from a female donor in good health.

This clonotype appeared many times. This chain joins TRBV12-3 or TRBV12-4 and TRBJ1-5; no definite D call. The CDR3 is 13 amino acids. Trimming stripped 7 bases from V and 7 bases from J, with 14 bases between. CDR3 loop: CASTIREGQPQHF. The CDR3 nucleotides are TGTGCCAGCACTATTCGGGAAGGCCAGCCCCAGCATTTT.

The chain joins TRBV19 to TRBJ2-7, with TRBD1 as a possible D gene (6 bases). Germline V gene lookup returns CDR1 LNHDA and CDR2 SQIVND (reference sequence). Trimming cost V 5 bases and J 4 bases, with 15 bases left between them. The CDR3 length is 14 residues. CDR3 nucleotides: TGTGCCAGTAGTCTCCGACAGGTGCCGTACGAGCAGTACTTC. Translated, it gives CASSLRQVPYEQYF.

The gene calls are TRBV30 and TRBJ1-6, with 7 bases matching TRBD1. Germline V gene sequence: CDR1 GTSNPN, CDR2 SVGIG (reference sequence). The CDR3 is made up of 16 amino acids. V lost 2 bases, J lost 11 bases, and 15 bases stayed unmatched. The CDR3 is CAWSRYPGQTRTPLHF. CDR3 bases: TGTGCCTGGAGTCGCTATCCGGGACAGACCAGAACACCCCTCCACTTT.

This clonotype showed up many times. This sequence joins TRBV5-1 and TRBJ2-7; D possibly corresponds to TRBD2 (6 bases). V dropped 2 bases and J dropped 3 bases, with 12 bases sitting between them. CDR3 length equals 14 residues. Looked up from germline, CDR1 is SGHRS and CDR2 is YFSETQ. CDR3 amino acids: CASSFAGSSYEQYF. The CDR3 DNA sequence: TGCGCCAGCAGCTTCGCGGGATCCAGCTACGAGCAGTACTTC.

The rearrangement uses TRBV19 and TRBJ2-2; D possibly corresponds to TRBD1 (5 bases). The CDR3 consists of 14 residues. Deletions cut 3 bases from V and 3 bases from J, with 8 bases between. CDR1 LNHDA and CDR2 SQIVND come from the germline V gene (reference sequence). The CDR3 region is CASSIGRDTGELFF. In nucleotides, the CDR3 is TGTGCCAGTAGTATCGGCAGGGACACCGGGGAGCTGTTTTTT.

This clonotype was counted ten times or more. The V gene is TRBV12-3 or TRBV12-4, the J gene TRBJ2-2; D unclear. V shed 3 bases and J shed 5 bases, with 10 bases lying between them. This CDR3 is 14 amino acids long. The CDR3 region is CASSLEVVTGELFF. Here the CDR3 DNA reads TGTGCCAGCAGTTTGGAAGTAGTAACCGGGGAGCTGTTTTTT.

The gene calls are TRBV27 and TRBJ2-1; the match to TRBD1 covers 8 bases. Looked up from germline, CDR1 is MNHEY and CDR2 is SMNVEV (reference sequence). The J segment lost 4 bases and the V segment lost 7 bases, leaving 9 bases of the junction unmatched. The CDR3 runs to 15 residues. In DNA form, the CDR3 reads TGTGCCAGCACCACAGGACAGGGTGCATACAATGAGCAGTTCTTC. Residues: CASTTGQGAYNEQFF.

This clonotype was seen repeatedly, ten times or more. The chain recombines TRBV20-1 with TRBJ1-6; possibly TRBD1 for D (5 bases). Per the germline V gene, CDR1 is DFQATT and CDR2 is SNEGSKA (reference sequence). This CDR3 is 14 amino acids long. The germline V and J ends were trimmed by 6 bases and 1 base, with 10 bases remaining between them. The CDR3 sequence is CSAPGGSYNSPLHF. The CDR3 region has the DNA TGCAGTGCCCCGGGGGGGTCCTATAATTCACCCCTCCACTTT.

In its sample, this clonotype was seen many times. A read error may account for a junction end that differs from germline. The chain joins TRBV12-3 or TRBV12-4 to TRBJ1-1; D is undetermined. CDR3 length: 13 residues. This CDR3 reads CASSLSGWTEAFF. The CDR3 DNA is TGCGCCAGCAGTTTATCGGGGTGGACTGAAGCTTTCTTT.

V and J are TRBV19 and TRBJ1-2, with D tentatively TRBD1 (5 bases). Per the germline V gene, CDR1 is LNHDA and CDR2 is SQIVND (reference sequence). Deletions cut 3 bases from V and 2 bases from J, with 10 bases between. This CDR3 contains 14 residues. The CDR3 DNA follows: TGTGCCAGTAGTATGGGGGACCGCAACTATGGCTACACCTTC. It yields the protein CASSMGDRNYGYTF.

This clonotype occurred a few times. The chain recombines TRBV30 with TRBJ2-7; D gene unclear. In germline, CDR1 is GTSNPN, CDR2 SVGIG (reference sequence). The V end lost 0 bases, the J end lost 3 bases, and 9 bases lay between the germline ends. The CDR3 spans 13 residues. CDR3 loop: CAWSVNLVYEQYF. In DNA, the CDR3 is TGTGCCTGGAGTGTAAACCTAGTCTACGAGCAGTACTTC.

This clonotype was observed at least ten times. The rearrangement links TRBV7-9 to TRBJ1-3, with D possibly matching TRBD1 (5 bases). Trimming took off 1 base at V and 0 bases at J, with 13 bases between the two ends. Germline CDR1 reads SEHNR; CDR2 reads FQNEAQ (reference sequence). The CDR3 is 17 residues long. CDR3 nucleotides: TGTGCCAGCAGCTTAGACGGCAGGGATGCCTCTGGAAACACCATATATTTT. It encodes CASSLDGRDASGNTIYF. The full variable domain, completed using reference TRBV7-9 and TRBJ1-3, is DTGVSQNPRHKITKRGQNVTFRCDPISEHNRLYWYRQTLGQGPEFLTYFQNEAQLEKSRLLSDRFSAERPKGSFSTLEIQRTEQGDSAMYLCASSLDGRDASGNTIYFGEGSWLTVV.

This clonotype was seen more than once but under ten times. The chain has TRBV12-3 or TRBV12-4 and TRBJ2-7; TRBD1 matches 7 bases. Trimming took 2 bases from V and 2 from J; bases not matched to a gene: 0. The CDR3 is 13 amino acids. The chain's CDR3 is CASSLQGAYEQYF. DNA of the CDR3: TGTGCCAGCAGTTTACAGGGGGCCTACGAGCAGTACTTC.

This clonotype appeared many times. The V call is TRBV20-1, the J call TRBJ2-7; the D gene is possibly TRBD2 (6 bases). The CDR3 totals 13 residues. V dropped 6 bases and J dropped 5 bases, with 17 bases sitting between them. The germline V gene has CDR1 DFQATT and CDR2 SNEGSKA (reference sequence). CDR3 sequence: CSAPSPGVDEQYF. The CDR3 DNA is TGCAGTGCCCCCTCTCCGGGGGTTGACGAGCAGTACTTC.

This clonotype appeared a few times. The chain couples TRBV9 to TRBJ1-4, with 7 nucleotides matching TRBD1. CDR3 length: 16 residues. J lost 0 bases, V lost 2 bases, and 4 bases had no gene match. Germline values: CDR1 SGDLS, CDR2 YYNGEE. As DNA, the CDR3 is TGTGCCAGCAGCGTCGGACAGGAGACAACTAATGAAAAACTGTTTTTT. Translating it yields CASSVGQETTNEKLFF.